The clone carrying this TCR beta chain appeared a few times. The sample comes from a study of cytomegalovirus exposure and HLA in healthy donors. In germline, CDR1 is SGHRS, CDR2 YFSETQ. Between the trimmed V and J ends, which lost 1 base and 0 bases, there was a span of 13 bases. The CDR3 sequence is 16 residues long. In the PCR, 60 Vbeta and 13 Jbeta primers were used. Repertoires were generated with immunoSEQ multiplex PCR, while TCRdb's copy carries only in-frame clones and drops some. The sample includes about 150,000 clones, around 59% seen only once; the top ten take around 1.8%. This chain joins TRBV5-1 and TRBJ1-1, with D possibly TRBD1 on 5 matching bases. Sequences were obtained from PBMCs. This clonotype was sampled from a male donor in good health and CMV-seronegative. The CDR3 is CASSLQTGGMNTEAFF. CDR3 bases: TGCGCCAGCAGCTTGCAAACGGGGGGAATGAACACTGAAGCTTTCTTT.